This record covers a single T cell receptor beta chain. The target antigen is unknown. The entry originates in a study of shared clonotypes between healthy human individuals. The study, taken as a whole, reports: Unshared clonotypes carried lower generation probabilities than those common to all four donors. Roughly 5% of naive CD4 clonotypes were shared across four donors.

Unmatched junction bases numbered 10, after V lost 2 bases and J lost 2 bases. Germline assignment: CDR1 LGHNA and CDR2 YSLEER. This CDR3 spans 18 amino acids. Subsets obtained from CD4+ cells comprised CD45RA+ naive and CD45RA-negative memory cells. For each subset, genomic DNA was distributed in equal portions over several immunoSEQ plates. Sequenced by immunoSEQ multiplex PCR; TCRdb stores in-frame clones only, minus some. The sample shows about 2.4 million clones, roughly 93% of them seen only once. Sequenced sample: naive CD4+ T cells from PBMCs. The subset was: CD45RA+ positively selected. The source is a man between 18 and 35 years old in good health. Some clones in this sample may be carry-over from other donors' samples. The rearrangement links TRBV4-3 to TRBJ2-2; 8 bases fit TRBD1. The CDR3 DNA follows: TGCGCCAGCAGCCAAAGAGCCACCGGACAGGGAAACACCGGGGAGCTGTTTTTT. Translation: CASSQRATGQGNTGELFF.